One sample yielded the 14 T cell receptor beta chains listed below, sequenced in a study of cytomegalovirus exposure and HLA in healthy donors. Primers for the PCR totalled 60 Vbeta and 13 Jbeta. TCRdb's copy holds only in-frame clones and misses some; the assay was immunoSEQ multiplex PCR. The sample includes roughly 150,000 clones, 80% seen only once; the top ten take approximately 10%. The sequencing sample was made of PBMCs. These receptors were collected from a man between 18 and 35 years old in good health and CMV-seropositive.

The chain links TRBV6-5 to TRBJ1-2; no reliable D call. Germline values: CDR1 MNHEY, CDR2 SVGAGI. The CDR3 is 15 amino acids. V gave up 2 bases and J gave up 1 base, with 11 bases separating them. CDR3 in amino acids: CASSYVGGINYGYTF. CDR3 nucleotide sequence: TGTGCCAGCAGTTACGTTGGAGGAATTAACTATGGCTACACCTTC.

This clone was observed a handful of times. The V gene is TRBV7-6, the J gene TRBJ2-1; 7 bases are shared with TRBD2. Unmatched junction bases numbered 11, after V lost 5 bases and J lost 7 bases. The CDR3 sequence is 15 residues long. Germline V CDR1 and CDR2: SGHVS, FNYEAQ. The CDR3 DNA sequence: TGTGCCAGCAGCCGGCGGGGTGGGGGGGAAAATGAGCAGTTCTTC. Translation gives CASSRRGGGENEQFF.

The chain couples TRBV28 to TRBJ2-1; 11 nucleotides line up with TRBD1. The CDR3 contains 15 residues. V was clipped by 2 bases and J by 6 bases; unmatched bases: 3. CDR1 is MDHEN and CDR2 is SYDVKM in the germline V gene. CDR3 bases: TGTGCCAGCAGTTTAGGGGACAGGGGGAGCAATGAGCAGTTCTTC. Translating it yields CASSLGDRGSNEQFF. Full variable domain (remainder filled in from reference TRBV28 and TRBJ2-1): DVKVTQSSRYLVKRTGEKVFLECVQDMDHENMFWYRQDPGLGLRLIYFSYDVKMKEKGDIPEGYSVSREKKERFSLILESASTNQTSMYLCASSLGDRGSNEQFFGPGTRLTVL.

This chain joins TRBV5-6 and TRBJ1-1; D not certain. This CDR3 region has 14 residues. Germline CDR1 and CDR2: SGHDT and YYEEEE. V was clipped by 5 bases and J by 7 bases, with 18 bases between them. The DNA of the CDR3 is TGTGCCAGCAGGACCCGCGGGCAAACGAGTGAAGCTTTCTTT. Its protein is CASRTRGQTSEAFF.

There are a few counts of this clone. As DNA, the CDR3 is TGTGCCAGCGGGGACAGGGGGAACACTGAAGCTTTCTTT. It codes for CASGDRGNTEAFF. V and J are TRBV6-1 and TRBJ1-1; 10 bases agree with TRBD1. The germline V gene has CDR1 MNHNS and CDR2 SASEGT. The CDR3 spans 13 residues. Unmatched junction bases numbered 1, after V lost 8 bases and J lost 1 base.

The gene calls are TRBV4-1 and TRBJ1-5, with D unclear. V lost 3 bases, J lost 6 bases, and 6 bases lay in between. The CDR3 spans 12 residues. Germline CDR1 MGHRA, CDR2 YSYEKL. CDR3 region: CASSQGSQPQHF. In DNA form, the CDR3 reads TGCGCCAGCAGCCAGGGGAGTCAGCCCCAGCATTTT.

The chain joins TRBV5-1 to TRBJ2-5; 10 positions agree with TRBD1. The germline gives CDR1 SGHRS, CDR2 YFSETQ. V lost 3 bases to trimming and J lost 5 bases; unmatched junction nucleotides: 13. The CDR3 is 17 amino acids. CDR3 sequence reads: CASSWGIRDRGSETQYF. The CDR3 DNA sequence: TGCGCCAGCAGCTGGGGAATTCGGGACAGGGGTTCCGAGACCCAGTACTTC.

The chain uses TRBV18 and TRBJ2-3; TRBD2 agrees at 7 bases. Germline values: CDR1 KGHSH, CDR2 LQKENI. This CDR3 has 15 residues. V trimming: 2 bases; J trimming: 0 bases; junction bases outside the gene matches: 2. The CDR3 is CASSPLGGSTDTQYF. Here the CDR3 DNA reads TGTGCCAGCTCACCATTGGGGGGGAGCACAGATACGCAGTATTTT.

The chain couples TRBV7-9 to TRBJ1-3; TRBD1 agrees at 12 bases. This CDR3 is 18 amino acids long. Germline V gene lookup returns CDR1 SEHNR and CDR2 FQNEAQ (reference sequence). V was pared by 5 bases and J by 4 bases, with 12 bases of the junction left unmatched. This CDR3 reads CASSRTFRDRGHGNTIYF. The CDR3 region has the DNA TGTGCCAGCAGCCGAACCTTTAGGGACAGGGGGCACGGAAACACCATATATTTT.

This clone was seen only once. The chain links TRBV7-2 to TRBJ2-7; weak D call: TRBD1 (7 bases). In germline, CDR1 is SGHTA, CDR2 FQGNSA. The CDR3 totals 15 residues. The V end was cut by 1 base, the J end by 3 bases, with 13 bases between. The CDR3 bases are TGTGCCAGCAGCTTAGGCGGAGGGGGCAGCTACGAGCAGTACTTC. Amino acid sequence: CASSLGGGGSYEQYF.

The chain carries TRBV6-5 and TRBJ2-4; 8 nucleotides match TRBD1. Germline V gives CDR1 MNHEY, CDR2 SVGAGI. This CDR3 is built from 13 residues. V lost 8 bases to trimming and J lost 16 bases; unmatched junction nucleotides: 16. The CDR3 sequence is CASAPTGGTEAYF. CDR3 sequence (DNA): TGTGCCAGCGCACCAACAGGGGGGACAGAGGCATACTTC.

J is TRBJ1-1 and V is TRBV4-1; unclear D gene. Germline V gene lookup returns CDR1 MGHRA and CDR2 YSYEKL. V was pared by 0 bases and J by 1 base, with 15 bases between. This CDR3 is 17 amino acids long. CDR3 sequence: CASSQDSELRRNTEAFF. The CDR3 region has the DNA TGCGCCAGCAGCCAAGATAGTGAGCTTCGTCGGAACACTGAAGCTTTCTTT.

The rearrangement joins TRBV7-6 to TRBJ2-7; 7 positions match TRBD1. Germline CDR1 reads SGHVS; CDR2 reads FNYEAQ. This CDR3 region has 13 residues. V lost 5 bases, J lost 2 bases, and 3 bases stayed unmatched. CDR3 sequence reads: CASSATGAYEQYF. For the CDR3, the DNA is TGTGCCAGCAGCGCTACAGGGGCCTACGAGCAGTACTTC.

This sequence joins TRBV11-2 and TRBJ1-2; no clear D gene. V shed 1 base and J shed 8 bases, with 11 bases lying between them. The CDR3 sequence is 13 residues long. The germline V gene has CDR1 SGHAT and CDR2 FQNNGV. CDR3 loop: CASSLVRSDGYTF. The CDR3 nucleotides are TGTGCCAGCAGCTTAGTGAGGAGTGACGGCTACACCTTC.